This T cell receptor (beta chain) was recovered during a study of CD8 T cells in Susac syndrome. The trim removed 2 bases at V and 4 bases at J, leaving 4 bases unmatched. The CDR3 loop spans 13 amino acids. Per the germline V gene, CDR1 is GTSNPN and CDR2 is SVGIG (reference sequence). cDNA came from approximately 0.5 to 1 ug RNA primed by random hexamers. TCRdb reprocessed the immunoSEQ multiplex PCR reads via MiXCR and lists one record per CDR3 protein. Of about 200,000 distinct CDR3 sequences in the sample, 85% to 95% were seen once. V gene TRBV30 combines with J gene TRBJ1-2; 7 positions match TRBD1. Sequenced sample: CD4+ T cells from PBMCs. The origin of this receptor is a human donor with multiple sclerosis. In nucleotides, the CDR3 is TGTGCCTGGAGTATCCGGACAGGCTATGGCTACACCTTC. It yields the protein CAWSIRTGYGYTF.